Following are 8 T cell receptor beta chains from one sample sequenced in a study of early T cells in non-severe SARS-CoV-2 infection (dated by TCRdb to about 2021). Preparation of the library involved 5' RACE. The sample was run on a NextSeq 500. TCRdb handled the public reads itself, with Q25 trimming in fastp and clone calling in MiXCR, and kept productive beta chains. Each CDR3 protein gets just one entry, which takes the most common genes and DNA from the rows behind it. The sample contains some 51,000 distinct CDR3 sequences, about 15% of them found a single time. The ten largest clones represent 8% to 10% of the sample. The sample was whole blood, taken at baseline. These receptors all come from an adult who was a healthcare worker with PCR-confirmed SARS-CoV-2 infection or an uninfected control (not recorded which).

This clonotype is medium-sized. The chain combines TRBV7-3 with TRBJ2-7; a weak D match, TRBD1 (6 bases). Germline-derived CDR1 and CDR2 are SGHTA and FQGTGA. The V gene lost 7 bases and the J gene lost 4 bases, with 17 bases spanning the gap. The length of the CDR3 is 14 residues. This CDR3 reads CASILQGRGYEQYF. The CDR3 nucleotides read TGTGCCAGCATCCTGCAGGGCAGGGGTTACGAGCAGTACTTC.

This clonotype has ten or more counts. V is TRBV12-5 and J is TRBJ2-2, with D possibly matching TRBD1 (6 bases). The CDR3 length is 16 residues. Germline assignment: CDR1 LGHNT and CDR2 FRNRAP. V lost 7 bases, J lost 6 bases, and 21 bases lay in between. CDR3 sequence reads: CASAPWGQGMPGELFF. The DNA of the CDR3 is TGTGCTAGTGCCCCTTGGGGGCAGGGAATGCCCGGGGAGCTGTTTTTT. The whole variable domain, remainder taken from reference TRBV12-5 and TRBJ2-2, is DARVTQTPRHKVTEMGQEVTMRCQPILGHNTVFWYRQTMMQGLELLAYFRNRAPLDDSGMPKDRFSAEMPDATLATLKIQPSEPRDSAVYFCASAPWGQGMPGELFFGEGSRLTVL.

This clonotype came up a few times. This sequence joins TRBV28 and TRBJ2-7; TRBD1 agrees at 8 bases. Losses at the gene ends were 3 bases for V and 5 bases for J; bases not matched to a gene: 9. The CDR3 totals 15 residues. The germline CDR1 and CDR2 sequences are MDHEN and SYDVKM. CDR3 in amino acids: CASSLNRGVRNEQYF. Here the CDR3 DNA reads TGTGCCAGCAGTTTGAACAGGGGGGTACGGAACGAGCAGTACTTC.

This clonotype was detected a few times. The chain has TRBV5-5 and TRBJ2-2; TRBD2 agrees at 10 bases. V was pared by 2 bases and J by 5 bases, with 3 bases of the junction left unmatched. The CDR3 is 15 amino acids. Germline assignment: CDR1 SGHKS and CDR2 YYEKEE (reference sequence). The CDR3 sequence: CASSLSGRATGELFF. Written as DNA, the CDR3 is TGTGCCAGCAGCTTAAGCGGGAGGGCAACCGGGGAGCTGTTTTTT.

This clonotype was seen more than once but under ten times. This sequence joins TRBV10-3 and TRBJ1-1; 8 bases agree with TRBD1. Per germline, CDR1 ENHRY and CDR2 SYGVKD. This CDR3 has 14 residues. The V and J ends lost 6 bases and 2 bases, in that order; junction bases with no gene match: 5. For the CDR3, the DNA is TGTGCCATCAGCACCGACAGGGGAAACACTGAAGCTTTCTTT. Translating it yields CAISTDRGNTEAFF.

V gene TRBV28 combines with J gene TRBJ2-5, with 9 bases identical to TRBD1. CDR1 MDHEN and CDR2 SYDVKM come from the germline V gene. This CDR3 has 15 residues. V lost 5 bases to trimming and J lost 4 bases; unmatched junction nucleotides: 8. For the CDR3, the DNA is TGTGCCAGCAGTCCCCCGACAGGGGGAGGAGAGACCCAGTACTTC. Amino acids: CASSPPTGGGETQYF.

The chain links TRBV6-6 to TRBJ1-1, with D uncertain. This CDR3 spans 11 amino acids. Germline CDR1 reads MNHNY; CDR2 reads SVGAGI (reference sequence). The V end lost 7 bases, the J end lost 0 bases, and 3 bases lay between the germline ends. The CDR3 nucleotides are TGTGCCAGCAAATTGAACACTGAAGCTTTCTTT. It codes for CASKLNTEAFF.

This clonotype was seen a few times. This sequence joins TRBV7-8 and TRBJ2-3; 7 bases agree with TRBD1. The CDR3 contains 15 residues. In germline, CDR1 is SGHVS, CDR2 FQNEAQ. Trimming at V came to 5 bases and at J to 3 bases, leaving 8 bases not matched to a gene. The CDR3 loop is CASSPGGPGTDTQYF. For the CDR3, the DNA is TGTGCCAGCAGCCCAGGGGGTCCAGGGACAGATACGCAGTATTTT.